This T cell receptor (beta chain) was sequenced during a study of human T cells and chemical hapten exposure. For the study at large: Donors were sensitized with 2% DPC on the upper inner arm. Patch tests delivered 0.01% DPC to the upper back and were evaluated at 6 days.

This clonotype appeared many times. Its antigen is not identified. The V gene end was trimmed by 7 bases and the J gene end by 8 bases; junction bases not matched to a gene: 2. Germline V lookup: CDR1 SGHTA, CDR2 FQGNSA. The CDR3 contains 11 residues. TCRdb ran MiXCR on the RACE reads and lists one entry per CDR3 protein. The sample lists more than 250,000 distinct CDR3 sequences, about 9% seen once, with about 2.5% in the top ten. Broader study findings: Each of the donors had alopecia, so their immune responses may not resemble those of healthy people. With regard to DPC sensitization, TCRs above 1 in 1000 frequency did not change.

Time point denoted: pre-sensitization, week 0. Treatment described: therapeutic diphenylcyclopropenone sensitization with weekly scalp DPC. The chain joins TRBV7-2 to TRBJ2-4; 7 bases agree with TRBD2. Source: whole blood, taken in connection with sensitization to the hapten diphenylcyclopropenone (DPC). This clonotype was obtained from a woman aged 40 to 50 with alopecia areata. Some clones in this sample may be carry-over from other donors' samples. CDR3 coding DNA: TGTGCCAGCAAAGCGGGGTACATTCAGTACTTC. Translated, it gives CASKAGYIQYF.